This T cell receptor (beta chain) appears in the sequencing data of a study of Ad26.COV2.S vaccination and SARS-CoV-2 variants. The data were produced by immunoSEQ multiplex PCR, yet TCRdb's version contains in-frame clones alone and is incomplete. The table records some 180,000 clones, around 90% of them present only once. This CDR3 has 15 amino acids. CDR1 is SGHAT and CDR2 is FQDESV in the germline V gene (reference sequence). J gave up 5 bases and V 1 base, and 3 bases lay outside the gene matches. The genes are TRBV11-1 and TRBJ2-3, with 10 bases matching TRBD2. The clonotype was recovered from a human donor who had recovered from COVID-19. Sequencing used peripheral blood, obtained after recovery from COVID-19. Here the CDR3 DNA reads TGTGCCAGCAGCTTAGAGCGGGGGGGCCTAGATACGCAGTATTTT. Its protein is CASSLERGGLDTQYF.